This TCR beta chain was recorded in a study of siplizumab effects on memory and regulatory T cells. General observations from the study: It was not possible to assign a naive or memory phenotype to roughly 80-97% of proliferating CD4+ or CD8+ clones. In controls, less than 30% of mappable alloreactive CD4+ clones were Treg-derived on average, versus approximately 70% with siplizumab. A major contribution to the alloresponse seemed to be made by naive T cells, which seemed more diverse than memory cells.

Details on this clone: Its target is not known.

V dropped 7 bases and J dropped 12; count of bases not matched to a gene: 21. Germline V CDR1 and CDR2: LNHDA, SQIVND (reference sequence). The CDR3 spans 17 residues. Sequencing was performed with immunoSEQ multiplex PCR; in TCRdb, only in-frame clones are kept and a portion is missing. The sample has 70,000 or so clones, 75% to 90% seen once; the top ten hold approximately 1.7%. The clonotype comes from a human donor in good health. Sequences were obtained from Tregs sorted from blood. V usage is TRBV19 and J usage is TRBJ2-1; 10 nucleotides align to TRBD2. The CDR3 nucleotides read TGTGCCAGTACCCGCCGAACAGGCCTAGCGGGAGTCAGTCGGCAGTTCTTC. The encoded protein is CASTRRTGLAGVSRQFF.